In this sample, the clone carrying this TCR beta chain turned up a few times. Its antigen is still unknown. CDR1 and CDR2 (germline): MGHRA, YSYEKL. The CDR3 extends over 15 amino acids. Losses at the gene ends were 1 base for V and 2 bases for J; bases not matched to a gene: 3. A multiplex PCR was run with 60 Vbeta primers and 13 Jbeta primers. The repertoire was sequenced with immunoSEQ multiplex PCR; TCRdb's copy has only in-frame clones and lacks some. The repertoire holds 100,000 or so clones, with about 12% as singletons. This sample is part of a study of cytomegalovirus exposure and HLA in healthy donors. Overall study findings and caveats: In a later analysis, around 18,000 TCR beta sequences were associated with HLA alleles at 0.05 false discovery rate. Follow-up analysis later connected one missense variant in DCLRE1C with trimming of TCR beta V- and J-genes.

The gene calls are TRBV4-1 and TRBJ2-7; 9 bases fit TRBD1. The material sequenced was PBMCs. The source is a man aged 35 to 55 in good health and CMV-seropositive. CDR3 sequence (DNA): TGCGCCAGCAGCCAAGTCCGGACAGGGGCCTACGAGCAGTACTTC. Encoded protein: CASSQVRTGAYEQYF.